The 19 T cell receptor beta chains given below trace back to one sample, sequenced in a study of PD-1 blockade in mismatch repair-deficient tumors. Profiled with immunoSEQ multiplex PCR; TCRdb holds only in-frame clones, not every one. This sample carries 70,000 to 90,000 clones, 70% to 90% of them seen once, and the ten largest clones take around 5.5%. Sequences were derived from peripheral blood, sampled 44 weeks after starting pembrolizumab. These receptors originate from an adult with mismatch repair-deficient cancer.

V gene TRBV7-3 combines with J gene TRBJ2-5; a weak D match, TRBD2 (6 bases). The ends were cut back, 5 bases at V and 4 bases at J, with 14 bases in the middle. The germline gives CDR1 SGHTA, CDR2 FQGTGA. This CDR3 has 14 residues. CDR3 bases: TGTGCCAGCAGCCGCGGTGGGGGGTCAGAGACCCAGTACTTC. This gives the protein CASSRGGGSETQYF.

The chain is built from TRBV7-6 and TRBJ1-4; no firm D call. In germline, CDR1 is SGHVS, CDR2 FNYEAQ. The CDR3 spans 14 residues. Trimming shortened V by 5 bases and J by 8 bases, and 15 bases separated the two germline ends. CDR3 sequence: CASSPYIGSEKLFF. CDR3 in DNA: TGTGCCAGCAGCCCCTATATTGGCAGCGAAAAACTGTTTTTT.

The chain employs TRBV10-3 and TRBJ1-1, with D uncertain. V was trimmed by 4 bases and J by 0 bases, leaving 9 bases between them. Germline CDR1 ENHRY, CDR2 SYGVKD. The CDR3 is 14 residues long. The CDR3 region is CAISGEGVNTEAFF. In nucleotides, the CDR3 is TGTGCCATCAGTGGAGAGGGCGTGAACACTGAAGCTTTCTTT.

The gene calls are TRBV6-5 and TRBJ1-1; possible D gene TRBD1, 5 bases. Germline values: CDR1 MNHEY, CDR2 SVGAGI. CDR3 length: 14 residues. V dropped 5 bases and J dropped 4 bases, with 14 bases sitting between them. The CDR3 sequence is CASSRTRGSTEAFF. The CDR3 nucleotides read TGTGCCAGCAGTAGGACGCGGGGGAGCACTGAAGCTTTCTTT.

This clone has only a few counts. CDR3 protein: CASSYSQGGYEQYF. In DNA, the CDR3 is TGTGCCAGCAGTTACTCCCAGGGCGGGTACGAGCAGTACTTC. V and J are TRBV6-6 and TRBJ2-7; D may correspond to TRBD1 or TRBD2 (5 bases each). The V and J ends lost 0 bases and 4 bases respectively, with 10 bases between them. This CDR3 has 14 amino acids. CDR1 MNHNY and CDR2 SVGAGI come from the germline V gene (reference sequence).

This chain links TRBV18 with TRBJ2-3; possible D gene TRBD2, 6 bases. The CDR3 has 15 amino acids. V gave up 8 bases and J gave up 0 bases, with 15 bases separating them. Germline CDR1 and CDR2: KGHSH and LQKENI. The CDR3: CASARDFTSTDTQYF. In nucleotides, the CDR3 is TGTGCCAGCGCGCGGGACTTCACTAGCACAGATACGCAGTATTTT.

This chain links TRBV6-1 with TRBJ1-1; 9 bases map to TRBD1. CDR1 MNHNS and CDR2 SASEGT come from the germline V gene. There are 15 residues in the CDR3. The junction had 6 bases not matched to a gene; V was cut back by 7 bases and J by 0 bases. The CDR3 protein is CASTDRGGMNTEAFF. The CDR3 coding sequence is TGTGCCAGCACCGACAGGGGGGGGATGAACACTGAAGCTTTCTTT.

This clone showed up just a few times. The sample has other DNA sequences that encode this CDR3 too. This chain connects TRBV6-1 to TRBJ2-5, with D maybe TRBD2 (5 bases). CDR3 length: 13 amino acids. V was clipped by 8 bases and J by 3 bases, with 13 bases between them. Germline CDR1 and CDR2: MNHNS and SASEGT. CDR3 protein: CASVRGSEETQYF. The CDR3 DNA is TGTGCCAGCGTTCGAGGGTCGGAAGAGACCCAGTACTTC.

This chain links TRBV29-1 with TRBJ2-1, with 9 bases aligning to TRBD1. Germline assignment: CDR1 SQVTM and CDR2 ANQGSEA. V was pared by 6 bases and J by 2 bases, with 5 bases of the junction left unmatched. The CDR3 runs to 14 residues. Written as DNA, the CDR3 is TGCAGCGTCGGACAGGGGAACCCCTACAATGAGCAGTTCTTC. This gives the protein CSVGQGNPYNEQFF.

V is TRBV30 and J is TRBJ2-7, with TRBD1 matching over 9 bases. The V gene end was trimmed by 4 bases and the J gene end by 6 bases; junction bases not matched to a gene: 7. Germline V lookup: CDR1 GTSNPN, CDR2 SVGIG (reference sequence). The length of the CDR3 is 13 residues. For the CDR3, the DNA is TGTGCCTGGAAAGGGGCGACAGGGGGCGAGCAGTACTTC. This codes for CAWKGATGGEQYF.

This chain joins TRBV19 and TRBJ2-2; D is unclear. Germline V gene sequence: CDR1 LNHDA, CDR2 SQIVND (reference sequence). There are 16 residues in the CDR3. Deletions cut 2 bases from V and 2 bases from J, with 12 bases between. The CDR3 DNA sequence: TGTGCCAGTAGTATACACGCTCGGGCCAACACCGGGGAGCTGTTTTTT. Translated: CASSIHARANTGELFF.

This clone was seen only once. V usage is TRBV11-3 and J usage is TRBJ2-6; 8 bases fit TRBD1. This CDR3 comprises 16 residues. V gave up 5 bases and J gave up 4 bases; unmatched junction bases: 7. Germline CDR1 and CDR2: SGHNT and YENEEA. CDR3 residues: CASSQGAAGGANVLTF. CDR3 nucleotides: TGTGCCAGCAGCCAGGGGGCGGCTGGGGGGGCCAACGTCCTGACTTTC.

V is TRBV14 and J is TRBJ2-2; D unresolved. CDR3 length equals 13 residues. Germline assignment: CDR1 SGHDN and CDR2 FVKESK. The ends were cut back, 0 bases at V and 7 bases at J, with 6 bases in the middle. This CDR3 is CASSQDAIGELFF. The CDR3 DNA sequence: TGTGCCAGCAGCCAAGATGCAATCGGGGAGCTGTTTTTT.

CDR3 amino acids: CASSAISGGRTEAFF. The DNA for the CDR3 is TGTGCCAGCAGCGCGATCTCGGGGGGCCGTACTGAAGCTTTCTTT. The J gene is TRBJ1-1, the V gene TRBV9; D might be TRBD1 (6 bases). The CDR3 length is 15 residues. The germline V and J ends were trimmed by 3 bases and 5 bases, with 17 bases remaining between them. Germline-derived CDR1 and CDR2 are SGDLS and YYNGEE.

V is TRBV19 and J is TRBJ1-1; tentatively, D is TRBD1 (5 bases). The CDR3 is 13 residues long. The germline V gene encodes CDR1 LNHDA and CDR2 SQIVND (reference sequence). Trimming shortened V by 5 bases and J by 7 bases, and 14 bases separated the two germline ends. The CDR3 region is CASSFNQGREAFF. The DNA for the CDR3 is TGTGCCAGTAGTTTTAACCAGGGACGTGAAGCTTTCTTT.

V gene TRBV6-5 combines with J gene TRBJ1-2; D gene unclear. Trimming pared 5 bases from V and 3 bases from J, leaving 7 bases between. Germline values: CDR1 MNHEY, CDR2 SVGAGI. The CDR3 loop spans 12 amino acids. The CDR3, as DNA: TGTGCCAGCAGTCACCGGGACTATGGCTACACCTTC. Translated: CASSHRDYGYTF.

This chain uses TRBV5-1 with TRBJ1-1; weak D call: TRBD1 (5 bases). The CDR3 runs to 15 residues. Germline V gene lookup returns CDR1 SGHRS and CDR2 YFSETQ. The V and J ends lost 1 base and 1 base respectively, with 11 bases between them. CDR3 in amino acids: CASSLTGLKNTEAFF. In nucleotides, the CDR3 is TGCGCCAGCAGCTTGACAGGACTGAAGAACACTGAAGCTTTCTTT.

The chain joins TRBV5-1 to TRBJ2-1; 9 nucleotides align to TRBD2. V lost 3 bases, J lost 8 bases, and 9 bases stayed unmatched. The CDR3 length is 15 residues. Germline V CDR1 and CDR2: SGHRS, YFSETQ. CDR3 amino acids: CASSWNSGSGDEQFF. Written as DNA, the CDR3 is TGCGCCAGCAGCTGGAATAGCGGGAGTGGAGATGAGCAGTTCTTC.

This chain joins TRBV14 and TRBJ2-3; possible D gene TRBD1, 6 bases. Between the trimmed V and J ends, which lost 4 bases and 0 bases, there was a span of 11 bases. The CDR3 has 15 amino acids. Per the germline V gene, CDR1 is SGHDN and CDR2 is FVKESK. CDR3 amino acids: CASSRRDTSTDTQYF. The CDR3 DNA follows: TGTGCCAGCAGCCGCCGGGACACAAGCACAGATACGCAGTATTTT. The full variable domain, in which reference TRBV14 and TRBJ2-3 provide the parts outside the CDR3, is EAGVTQFPSHSVIEKGQTVTLRCDPISGHDNLYWYRRVMGKEIKFLLHFVKESKQDESGMPNNRFLAERTGGTYSTLKVQPAELEDSGVYFCASSRRDTSTDTQYFGPGTRLTVL.